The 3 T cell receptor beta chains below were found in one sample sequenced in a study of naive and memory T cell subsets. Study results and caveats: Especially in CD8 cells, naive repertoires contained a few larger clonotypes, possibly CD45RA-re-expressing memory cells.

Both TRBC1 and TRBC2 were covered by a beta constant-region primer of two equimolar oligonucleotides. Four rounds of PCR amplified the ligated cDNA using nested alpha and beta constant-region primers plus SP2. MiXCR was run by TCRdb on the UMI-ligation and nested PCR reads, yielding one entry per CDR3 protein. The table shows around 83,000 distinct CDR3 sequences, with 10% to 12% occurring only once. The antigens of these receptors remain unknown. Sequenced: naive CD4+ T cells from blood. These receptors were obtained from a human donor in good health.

Written as DNA, the CDR3 is TGTGCCAGCAGCTTAGATGCAGGGGGCGGGGAGCAGTACTTC. The encoded protein is CASSLDAGGGEQYF. V usage is TRBV11-2 and J usage is TRBJ2-7, with 8 nucleotides matching TRBD1. The germline V gene has CDR1 SGHAT and CDR2 FQNNGV. With 0 bases clipped from V and 7 bases from J, the junction kept 5 bases outside the gene matches. CDR3 length equals 14 residues.

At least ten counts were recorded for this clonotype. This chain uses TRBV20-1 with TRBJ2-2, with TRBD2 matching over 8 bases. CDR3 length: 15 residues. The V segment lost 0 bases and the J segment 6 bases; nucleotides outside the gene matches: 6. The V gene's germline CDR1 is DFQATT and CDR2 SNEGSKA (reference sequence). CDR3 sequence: CSARDPAGVSGELFF. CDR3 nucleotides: TGCAGTGCTAGAGACCCAGCGGGAGTTTCCGGGGAGCTGTTTTTT.

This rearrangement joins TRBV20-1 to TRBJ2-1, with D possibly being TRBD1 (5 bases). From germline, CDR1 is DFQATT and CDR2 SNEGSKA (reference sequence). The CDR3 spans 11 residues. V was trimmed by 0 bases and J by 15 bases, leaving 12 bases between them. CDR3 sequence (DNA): TGCAGTGCTAGAGATTTGCAGGGCATGTTCTTC. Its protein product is CSARDLQGMFF.